Presented here are 23 T cell receptor beta chains from one specimen sequenced in a study of blood T cell repertoires in COVID-19. Sequencing used immunoSEQ multiplex PCR; TCRdb keeps in-frame clones, though not all of them. The sample records 89,000 or so clones, approximately 85% being singletons. Input material: peripheral blood. All receptors come from a human donor in a cohort sampled during active COVID-19.

The chain uses TRBV29-1 and TRBJ1-4; tentatively, D is TRBD1 (5 bases). CDR1 is SQVTM and CDR2 is ANQGSEA in the germline V gene. The CDR3 runs 13 residues. V was shortened by 4 bases and J by 15 bases, with 21 bases between the two germline ends. CDR3 coding DNA: TGCAGCGTTGGGTCAGGGAGGAGTGGGACGATGTTTTTT. Its protein is CSVGSGRSGTMFF.

This chain uses TRBV18 with TRBJ2-1; the match to TRBD1 covers 11 bases. The CDR3 is 15 amino acids. V lost 4 bases to trimming and J lost 8 bases; unmatched junction nucleotides: 7. Germline V gives CDR1 KGHSH, CDR2 LQKENI. CDR3 bases: TGTGCCAGCTCACTAACGGGACAGGGGGTCGATGAGCAGTTCTTC. Protein product: CASSLTGQGVDEQFF.

The chain couples TRBV4-1 to TRBJ2-1; D ambiguous. In germline, CDR1 is MGHRA, CDR2 YSYEKL. V was shortened by 0 bases and J by 8 bases, with 11 bases between the two germline ends. CDR3 length: 14 amino acids. The CDR3 DNA is TGCGCCAGCAGCCAAGATCTTTCCAGCGATGAGCAGTTCTTC. Translation: CASSQDLSSDEQFF.

The CDR3: CASSRRTSGMSTDTQYF. DNA of the CDR3: TGTGCCAGCAGCCGCCGGACTAGCGGCATGTCCACAGATACGCAGTATTTT. This rearrangement joins TRBV9 to TRBJ2-3, with 10 positions matching TRBD2. CDR1 SGDLS and CDR2 YYNGEE come from the germline V gene. V lost 4 bases, J lost 2 bases, and 10 bases stayed unmatched. The CDR3 spans 17 residues.

The genes are TRBV4-1 and TRBJ2-5; 12 nucleotides match TRBD2. The V gene's germline CDR1 is MGHRA and CDR2 YSYEKL. The CDR3 covers 17 residues. The junction had 9 bases not matched to a gene; V was cut back by 3 bases and J by 4 bases. As DNA, the CDR3 is TGCGCCAGCAGCCAGGGCCTAGCGGGGGGGCTAACAGAGACCCAGTACTTC. Encoded protein: CASSQGLAGGLTETQYF.

V gene TRBV6-1 combines with J gene TRBJ1-4, with D possibly matching TRBD1 (6 bases). This CDR3 contains 13 residues. V shed 2 bases and J shed 8 bases, with 9 bases lying between them. Germline assignment: CDR1 MNHNS and CDR2 SASEGT. The CDR3 sequence: CASSETGKEKLFF. For the CDR3, the DNA is TGTGCCAGCAGTGAAACAGGGAAAGAAAAACTGTTTTTT.

This chain joins TRBV29-1 and TRBJ2-7; D is perhaps TRBD1 (5 bases). V was cut by 0 bases and J by 0 bases, with 15 bases left in between. Germline values: CDR1 SQVTM, CDR2 ANQGSEA. The CDR3 runs to 16 residues. The CDR3 nucleotides are TGCAGCGTTGAAGAGGTAACTGCAGGGAACTCCTACGAGCAGTACTTC. Translated, it gives CSVEEVTAGNSYEQYF.

The chain employs TRBV30 and TRBJ2-6; 11 positions match TRBD1. J was trimmed by 2 bases and V by 0 bases; bases with no gene match: 9. The CDR3 runs to 19 residues. The V gene's germline CDR1 is GTSNPN and CDR2 SVGIG (reference sequence). The DNA for the CDR3 is TGTGCCTGGAGTGTAAGGCGGGGACAGGGGGTGGCTGGGGCCAACGTCCTGACTTTC. Residues: CAWSVRRGQGVAGANVLTF.

This chain connects TRBV5-1 to TRBJ2-3, with 9 nucleotides matching TRBD2. Germline V lookup: CDR1 SGHRS, CDR2 YFSETQ. The CDR3 is made up of 15 amino acids. V trimming: 0 bases; J trimming: 7 bases; junction bases outside the gene matches: 6. CDR3 DNA: TGCGCCAGCAGCTTGGAGGGACTAGCCTCAAATACGCAGTATTTT. This sequence encodes CASSLEGLASNTQYF.

CDR3 nucleotides: TGTGCCAGCAGTGTCCCCTTGGCGGGAGGGTTAGCCAAAAACATTCAGTACTTC. Its translation: CASSVPLAGGLAKNIQYF. This chain links TRBV6-4 with TRBJ2-4, with 9 bases fitting TRBD2. CDR1 MRHNA and CDR2 SNTAGT come from the germline V gene. V was clipped by 4 bases and J by 0 bases; unmatched bases: 10. The CDR3 spans 18 residues.

The V call is TRBV30, the J call TRBJ2-2; D is ambiguous. The CDR3 is made up of 14 amino acids. Between the trimmed V and J ends, which lost 0 bases and 1 base, there was a span of 6 bases. Per germline, CDR1 GTSNPN and CDR2 SVGIG (reference sequence). CDR3 DNA sequence: TGTGCCTGGAGTGTACAACGGAACACCGGGGAGCTGTTTTTT. This gives the protein CAWSVQRNTGELFF.

CDR3 in amino acids: CASSLGTSNEQFF. The CDR3 DNA reads TGTGCCAGCAGCTTGGGGACTAGCAATGAGCAGTTCTTC. V usage is TRBV13 and J usage is TRBJ2-1; 8 bases are a match to TRBD2. The germline V gene encodes CDR1 PRHDT and CDR2 FYEKMQ (reference sequence). V lost 3 bases and J lost 6; bases outside the gene matches: 1. This CDR3 contains 13 residues.

This sequence joins TRBV29-1 and TRBJ2-2, with 8 bases matching TRBD1. CDR3 length: 14 amino acids. Germline V gene lookup returns CDR1 SQVTM and CDR2 ANQGSEA. V lost 4 bases to trimming and J lost 2 bases; unmatched junction nucleotides: 3. The CDR3 nucleotides are TGCAGCGTTGGTGGGACAGGTAACACCGGGGAGCTGTTTTTT. Translation gives CSVGGTGNTGELFF.

This rearrangement joins TRBV3-1 (or the pseudogene TRBV3-2) to TRBJ2-3, with D possibly being TRBD2 (5 bases). CDR1 and CDR2 from the germline V gene are LGHDT and YNNKEL (reference sequence). The CDR3 sequence is 14 residues long. The ends were cut back, 0 bases at V and 5 bases at J, with 9 bases in the middle. The CDR3 DNA sequence: TGTGCCAGCAGCCAAGATATTGCGGGAGATACGCAGTATTTT. It yields the protein CASSQDIAGDTQYF.

The chain combines TRBV6-2 or TRBV6-3 with TRBJ2-5; the D is unclear. Trimming removed 0 bases from V and 2 bases from J, with 13 bases in between. The CDR3 is 16 residues long. Germline assignment: CDR1 MNHEY and CDR2 SVGEGT. The CDR3 DNA is TGTGCCAGCAGTTACTCGAGGAGAGAGTTACAAGAGACCCAGTACTTC. It codes for CASSYSRRELQETQYF.

V is TRBV29-1 and J is TRBJ2-7, with TRBD2 matching 8 bases. Germline V gene data show CDR1 as SQVTM and CDR2 as ANQGSEA. The CDR3 consists of 17 residues. V shed 1 base, J shed 2 bases, and the junction held 13 bases outside the gene matches. DNA for the CDR3: TGCAGCGTTGAAGGTCTCCAAGCGGGAGTAAACCCCTACGAGCAGTACTTC. This encodes CSVEGLQAGVNPYEQYF.

The chain has TRBV12-5 and TRBJ2-2; a possible D gene is TRBD2 (6 bases). V lost 3 bases, J lost 7 bases, and 12 bases lay in between. This CDR3 is 14 amino acids long. CDR1 LGHNT and CDR2 FRNRAP come from the germline V gene. The CDR3 is CASGLVAVGGELFF. CDR3 DNA: TGTGCTAGTGGTTTAGTAGCGGTGGGCGGGGAGCTGTTTTTT.

The chain recombines TRBV9 with TRBJ2-1; 10 bases match TRBD2. This CDR3 has 15 amino acids. After removal of 3 bases from V and 3 bases from J, the junction contained 3 bases not matched to a gene. The germline CDR1 and CDR2 sequences are SGDLS and YYNGEE. Here the CDR3 DNA reads TGTGCCAGCAGCGGGCTAGCGGGAGACTACAATGAGCAGTTCTTC. Its translation is CASSGLAGDYNEQFF. The variable domain in full, with the rest retrieved from reference TRBV9 and TRBJ2-1, is DSGVTQTPKHLITATGQRVTLRCSPRSGDLSVYWYQQSLDQGLQFLIQYYNGEERAKGNILERFSAQQFPDLHSELNLSSLELGDSALYFCASSGLAGDYNEQFFGPGTRLTVL.

The V gene is TRBV7-9, the J gene TRBJ2-3, with D perhaps matching TRBD1 (5 bases). CDR1 is SEHNR and CDR2 is FQNEAQ in the germline V gene (reference sequence). The CDR3 runs 13 residues. The V end was cut by 1 base, the J end by 5 bases, with 7 bases between. The CDR3 region is CASSLGGKDTQYF. As DNA, the CDR3 is TGTGCCAGCAGCTTAGGGGGCAAAGATACGCAGTATTTT.

The V call is TRBV5-8, the J call TRBJ1-1; no clear D. The CDR3 runs to 11 residues. Trimming took 0 bases from V and 10 from J, leaving 7 bases between them. Germline V gene lookup returns CDR1 SGHTS and CDR2 YDEGEE. The CDR3 reads CASSLARGAFF. The CDR3 DNA reads TGTGCCAGCAGCTTGGCCCGGGGAGCTTTCTTT.

The chain combines TRBV10-3 with TRBJ1-2; 11 bases match TRBD1. Looked up from germline, CDR1 is ENHRY and CDR2 is SYGVKD. With V trimmed by 6 bases and J by 6 bases, 3 bases remained unmatched. The CDR3 loop spans 13 amino acids. CDR3 in DNA: TGTGCCATCAGGGACAGGGGGCTAGATGGCTACACCTTC. Its translation is CAIRDRGLDGYTF.

J is TRBJ2-7 and V is TRBV4-2; D possibly corresponds to TRBD1 (6 bases). CDR1 and CDR2 from the germline V gene are LGHNA and YNFKEQ. This CDR3 spans 16 amino acids. Trimming cost V 0 bases and J 0 bases, with 12 bases left between them. CDR3 region: CASSQEGTPSSYEQYF. The CDR3 DNA reads as TGTGCCAGCAGCCAAGAGGGGACACCGAGCTCCTACGAGCAGTACTTC.

This chain uses TRBV6-1 with TRBJ2-7; D unclear. Germline V CDR1 and CDR2: MNHNS, SASEGT. The CDR3 extends over 14 amino acids. The ends were cut back, 1 base at V and 5 bases at J, with 12 bases in the middle. The CDR3 spells CASSEGLLLDEQYF. The CDR3 DNA sequence: TGTGCCAGCAGTGAAGGATTATTATTAGACGAGCAGTACTTC.